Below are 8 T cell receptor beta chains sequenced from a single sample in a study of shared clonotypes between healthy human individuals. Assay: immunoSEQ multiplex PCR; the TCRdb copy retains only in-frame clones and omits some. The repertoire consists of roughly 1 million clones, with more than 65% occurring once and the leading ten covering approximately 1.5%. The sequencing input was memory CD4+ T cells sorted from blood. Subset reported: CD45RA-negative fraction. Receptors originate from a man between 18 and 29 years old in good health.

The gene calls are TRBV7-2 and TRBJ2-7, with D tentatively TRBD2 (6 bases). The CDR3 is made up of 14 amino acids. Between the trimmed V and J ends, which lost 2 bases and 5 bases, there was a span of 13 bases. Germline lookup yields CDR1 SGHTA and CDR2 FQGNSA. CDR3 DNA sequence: TGTGCCAGCAGCTTATTCGGGGGAGTGGACGAGCAGTACTTC. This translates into CASSLFGGVDEQYF.

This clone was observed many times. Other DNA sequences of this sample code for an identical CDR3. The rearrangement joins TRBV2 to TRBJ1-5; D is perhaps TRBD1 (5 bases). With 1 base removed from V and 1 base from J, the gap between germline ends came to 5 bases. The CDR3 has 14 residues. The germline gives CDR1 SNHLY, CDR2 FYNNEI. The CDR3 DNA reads TGTGCCAGCAGTGAAGACAGGAGCAATCAGCCCCAGCATTTT. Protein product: CASSEDRSNQPQHF. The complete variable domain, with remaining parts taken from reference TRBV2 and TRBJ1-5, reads EPEVTQTPSHQVTQMGQEVILRCVPISNHLYFYWYRQILGQKVEFLVSFYNNEISEKSEIFDDQFSVERPDGSNFTLKIRSTKLEDSAMYFCASSEDRSNQPQHFGDGTRLSIL.

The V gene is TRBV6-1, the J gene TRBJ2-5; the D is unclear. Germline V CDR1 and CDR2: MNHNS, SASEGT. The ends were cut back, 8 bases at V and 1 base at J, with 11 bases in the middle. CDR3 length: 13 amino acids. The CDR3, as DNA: TGTGCCAGCCTGCGGCAATTCCAAGAGACCCAGTACTTC. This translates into CASLRQFQETQYF.

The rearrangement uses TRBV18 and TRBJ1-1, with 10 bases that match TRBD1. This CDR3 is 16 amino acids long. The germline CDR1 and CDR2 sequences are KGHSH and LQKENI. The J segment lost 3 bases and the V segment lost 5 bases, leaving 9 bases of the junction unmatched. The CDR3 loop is CASSSTWTGGYTEAFF. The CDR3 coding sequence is TGTGCCAGCTCATCAACTTGGACAGGGGGTTACACTGAAGCTTTCTTT.

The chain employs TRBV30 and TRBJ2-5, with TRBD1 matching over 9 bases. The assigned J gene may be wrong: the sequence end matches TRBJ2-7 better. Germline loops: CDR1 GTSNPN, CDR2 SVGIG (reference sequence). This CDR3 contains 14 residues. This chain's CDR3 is CAWSPGQGRYEQYF. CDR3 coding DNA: TGTGCCTGGAGCCCGGGACAGGGCCGCTACGAGCAGTACTTC.

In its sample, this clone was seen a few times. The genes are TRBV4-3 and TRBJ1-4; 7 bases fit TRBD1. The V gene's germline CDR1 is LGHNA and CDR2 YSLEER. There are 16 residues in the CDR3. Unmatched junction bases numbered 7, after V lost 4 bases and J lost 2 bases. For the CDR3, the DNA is TGCGCCAGCAGCCCCCAGGGGGGTATGACTAATGAAAAACTGTTTTTT. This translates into CASSPQGGMTNEKLFF.

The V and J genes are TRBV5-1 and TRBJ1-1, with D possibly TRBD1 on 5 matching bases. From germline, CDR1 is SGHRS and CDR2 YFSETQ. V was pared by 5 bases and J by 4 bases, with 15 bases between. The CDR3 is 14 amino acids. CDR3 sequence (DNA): TGCGCCAGCAGTGGAACAGGAGGAGGCACTGAAGCTTTCTTT. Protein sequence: CASSGTGGGTEAFF.

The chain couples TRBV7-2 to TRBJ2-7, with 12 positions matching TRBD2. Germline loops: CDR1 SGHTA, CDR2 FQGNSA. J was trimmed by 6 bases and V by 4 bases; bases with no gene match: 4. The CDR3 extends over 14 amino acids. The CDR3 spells CASSSSSGGGEQYF. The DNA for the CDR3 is TGTGCCAGCAGCTCCTCTAGCGGGGGGGGCGAGCAGTACTTC.